The 26 T cell receptor beta chains below were found in one sample sequenced in a study of blood T cell repertoires in COVID-19. This table comes from immunoSEQ multiplex PCR, and its TCRdb copy is limited to in-frame clones, with some not included. Among some 250,000 clones listed, 88% were seen once. Sequenced material: peripheral blood. The receptor set was obtained from a woman aged 40 to 49 who had recovered from COVID-19.

This chain links TRBV19 with TRBJ1-1, with a tentative D call TRBD1 (5 bases). The CDR3 contains 14 residues. Germline values: CDR1 LNHDA, CDR2 SQIVND (reference sequence). Trimming removed 7 bases at V and 0 bases at J, with 12 bases between. This chain's CDR3 is CASTPRAMNTEAFF. CDR3 nucleotides: TGTGCCAGTACGCCCAGGGCCATGAACACTGAAGCTTTCTTT.

This clone has just one count. The chain carries TRBV19 and TRBJ1-3; TRBD1 agrees at 7 bases. Trimming removed 4 bases from V and 5 bases from J; junction bases left unmatched: 8. Germline CDR1 and CDR2: LNHDA and SQIVND (reference sequence). This CDR3 spans 15 amino acids. CDR3 DNA sequence: TGTGCCAGTAGTACCACAGGGGACCCTAGAAACACCATATATTTT. Residues: CASSTTGDPRNTIYF.

The J gene is TRBJ2-7, the V gene TRBV7-2; TRBD2 might be the D (6 bases). Trimming pared 5 bases from V and 3 bases from J, leaving 11 bases between. Looked up from germline, CDR1 is SGHTA and CDR2 is FQGNSA. There are 13 residues in the CDR3. For the CDR3, the DNA is TGTGCCAGCAGCCCGGGAGTTGTCTACGAGCAGTACTTC. The encoded protein is CASSPGVVYEQYF. The whole variable domain, remainder taken from reference TRBV7-2 and TRBJ2-7, is GAGVSQSPSNKVTEKGKDVELRCDPISGHTALYWYRQSLGQGLEFLIYFQGNSAPDKSGLPSDRFSAERTGGSVSTLTIQRTQQEDSAVYLCASSPGVVYEQYFGPGTRLTVT.

This rearrangement joins TRBV10-3 to TRBJ1-1, with D perhaps TRBD1 (5 bases). The length of the CDR3 is 13 residues. V was pared by 10 bases and J by 3 bases, with 15 bases between. Germline CDR1 is ENHRY and CDR2 is SYGVKD. CDR3 in DNA: TGTGCCACCCGCGGCCCGGGGGACACTGAAGCTTTCTTT. This sequence encodes CATRGPGDTEAFF.

The chain links TRBV4-3 to TRBJ2-2; 10 positions agree with TRBD1. The CDR3 has 15 amino acids. The germline gives CDR1 LGHNA, CDR2 YSLEER. V was pared by 3 bases and J by 4 bases, with 2 bases of the junction left unmatched. The CDR3 protein is CASSQGTGVTGELFF. The CDR3 DNA is TGCGCCAGCAGCCAGGGGACAGGGGTCACCGGGGAGCTGTTTTTT.

This rearrangement joins TRBV7-2 to TRBJ2-7; the match to TRBD1 covers 9 bases. The CDR3 extends over 15 amino acids. CDR1 and CDR2 (germline): SGHTA, FQGNSA. The V and J ends lost 1 base and 9 bases, in that order; junction bases with no gene match: 10. This CDR3 is CASSLGDRVLRAQYV. In nucleotides, the CDR3 is TGTGCCAGCAGCTTAGGGGACAGGGTCCTACGAGCGCAGTACGTC.

The chain is built from TRBV9 and TRBJ2-5, with a weak D call TRBD2 (6 bases). The germline CDR1 and CDR2 sequences are SGDLS and YYNGEE. Deletions cut 0 bases from V and 2 bases from J, with 11 bases between. The CDR3 extends over 15 amino acids. Written as DNA, the CDR3 is TGTGCCAGCAGCGTAGGGGCGGGATGGCAAGAGACCCAGTACTTC. Translating gives CASSVGAGWQETQYF.

This sequence joins TRBV3-1 (or the pseudogene TRBV3-2) and TRBJ2-7; D unresolved. The CDR3 has 11 amino acids. V was trimmed by 1 base and J by 5 bases, leaving 3 bases between them. Germline V lookup: CDR1 LGHDT, CDR2 YNNKEL (reference sequence). CDR3 sequence (DNA): TGTGCCAGCAGCCAAGCTCACGAGCAGTACTTC. This sequence encodes CASSQAHEQYF.

The gene calls are TRBV7-2 and TRBJ1-5; D might be TRBD1 (6 bases). Trimming cost V 0 bases and J 7 bases, with 7 bases left between them. This CDR3 contains 13 residues. Germline V gene data show CDR1 as SGHTA and CDR2 as FQGNSA. CDR3 DNA: TGTGCCAGCAGCTTAGCGGGGGCGCAGCCCCAGCATTTT. Protein product: CASSLAGAQPQHF.

The rearrangement links TRBV5-4 to TRBJ2-3; TRBD2 matches 7 bases. The CDR3 spans 14 residues. The V gene's germline CDR1 is SGHNT and CDR2 YYREEE (reference sequence). Losses at the gene ends were 3 bases for V and 3 bases for J; bases not matched to a gene: 4. In DNA, the CDR3 is TGTGCCAGCAGCTCCGGGGGAGGGACAGATACGCAGTATTTT. Translating it yields CASSSGGGTDTQYF. Full variable domain (rest looked up from reference TRBV5-4 and TRBJ2-3): ETGVTQSPTHLIKTRGQQVTLRCSSQSGHNTVSWYQQALGQGPQFIFQYYREEENGRGNFPPRFSGLQFPNYSSELNVNALELDDSALYLCASSSGGGTDTQYFGPGTRLTVL.

The chain employs TRBV7-9 and TRBJ1-4; D uncertain. Trimming removed 4 bases at V and 8 bases at J, with 17 bases between. CDR3 size: 15 residues. Germline CDR1 SEHNR, CDR2 FQNEAQ (reference sequence). CDR3 amino acids: CASSSLQPPEEKLFF. As DNA, the CDR3 is TGTGCCAGCAGCTCCTTACAGCCGCCAGAGGAAAAACTGTTTTTT. Full variable domain (remainder filled in from reference TRBV7-9 and TRBJ1-4): DTGVSQNPRHKITKRGQNVTFRCDPISEHNRLYWYRQTLGQGPEFLTYFQNEAQLEKSRLLSDRFSAERPKGSFSTLEIQRTEQGDSAMYLCASSSLQPPEEKLFFGSGTQLSVL.

The chain links TRBV11-2 to TRBJ2-5, with D perhaps matching TRBD1 (7 bases). V shed 1 base and J shed 1 base, with 13 bases lying between them. This CDR3 contains 16 residues. Germline V gene data show CDR1 as SGHAT and CDR2 as FQNNGV. CDR3 sequence: CASSLGRGRSQETQYF. Written as DNA, the CDR3 is TGTGCCAGCAGCTTAGGGAGGGGGCGATCCCAAGAGACCCAGTACTTC.

The J gene is TRBJ2-5, the V gene TRBV3-1 (or the pseudogene TRBV3-2), with D perhaps TRBD2 (6 bases). Trimming took off 3 bases at V and 1 base at J, with 6 bases between the two ends. The CDR3 is 13 amino acids. CDR1 and CDR2 (germline): LGHDT, YNNKEL (reference sequence). CDR3 sequence reads: CASSQGGQETQYF. CDR3 sequence (DNA): TGTGCCAGCAGCCAGGGGGGCCAAGAGACCCAGTACTTC.

The genes are TRBV3-1 (or the pseudogene TRBV3-2) and TRBJ1-6, with a possible D match to TRBD1 (5 bases). V gave up 4 bases and J gave up 10 bases, with 11 bases separating them. The CDR3 length is 13 residues. Per the germline V gene, CDR1 is LGHDT and CDR2 is YNNKEL (reference sequence). CDR3 sequence (DNA): TGTGCCAGCAGCCCCAGGGTTTGGTCACCCCTCCACTTT. It translates to CASSPRVWSPLHF.

The chain recombines TRBV30 with TRBJ2-7; D ambiguous. The CDR3 runs 16 residues. Germline V gives CDR1 GTSNPN, CDR2 SVGIG (reference sequence). V lost 3 bases, J lost 6 bases, and 24 bases lay in between. The CDR3 DNA reads as TGTGCCTGGAGGACCCGACCCCCGGGTCCCTATCTCGAGCAGTACTTC. It encodes CAWRTRPPGPYLEQYF.

The chain has TRBV15 and TRBJ2-7, with D perhaps matching TRBD2 (5 bases). Germline V gene sequence: CDR1 LNHNV, CDR2 YYDKDF (reference sequence). CDR3 length equals 15 residues. V lost 3 bases, J lost 1 base, and 13 bases lay in between. As DNA, the CDR3 is TGTGCCACCAGCAGGGGGAGAGACGGATCCTACGAGCAGTACTTC. It codes for CATSRGRDGSYEQYF.

The chain joins TRBV7-2 to TRBJ2-1; tentatively, D is TRBD2 (5 bases). The CDR3 consists of 13 residues. Germline values: CDR1 SGHTA, CDR2 FQGNSA. V gave up 0 bases and J gave up 15 bases, with 15 bases separating them. CDR3 loop: CASSLALGVVPFF. The CDR3 region has the DNA TGTGCCAGCAGCTTAGCGCTCGGGGTTGTCCCGTTCTTC. Based on the CDR3 plus reference TRBV7-2 and TRBJ2-1, the full variable domain is GAGVSQSPSNKVTEKGKDVELRCDPISGHTALYWYRQSLGQGLEFLIYFQGNSAPDKSGLPSDRFSAERTGGSVSTLTIQRTQQEDSAVYLCASSLALGVVPFFGPGTRLTVL.

The chain couples TRBV2 to TRBJ2-2; weak D call: TRBD1 (5 bases). Trimming removed 9 bases at V and 7 bases at J, with 9 bases between. Germline CDR1 is SNHLY and CDR2 is FYNNEI. This CDR3 is built from 11 residues. The CDR3 here is CASGAGGELFF. In DNA form, the CDR3 reads TGTGCCAGTGGGGCTGGCGGGGAGCTGTTTTTT. The complete variable domain, with remaining parts taken from reference TRBV2 and TRBJ2-2, reads EPEVTQTPSHQVTQMGQEVILRCVPISNHLYFYWYRQILGQKVEFLVSFYNNEISEKSEIFDDQFSVERPDGSNFTLKIRSTKLEDSAMYFCASGAGGELFFGEGSRLTVL.

The rearrangement links TRBV19 to TRBJ1-5; D is uncertain. With 5 bases removed from V and 3 bases from J, the gap between germline ends came to 8 bases. Germline V CDR1 and CDR2: LNHDA, SQIVND (reference sequence). The CDR3 runs to 13 residues. The CDR3 reads CASSLGANQPQHF. For the CDR3, the DNA is TGTGCCAGTAGTTTGGGAGCCAATCAGCCCCAGCATTTT.

The J gene is TRBJ2-1, the V gene TRBV7-3; 7 nucleotides match TRBD2. The CDR3 contains 13 residues. Trimming at V came to 4 bases and at J to 10 bases, leaving 7 bases not matched to a gene. The germline V gene encodes CDR1 SGHTA and CDR2 FQGTGA. CDR3 sequence reads: CASSSEMRGEQFF. The CDR3 DNA reads as TGTGCCAGCAGCTCCGAGATGCGGGGGGAGCAGTTCTTC.

This clone was counted a few times. V is TRBV12-3 or TRBV12-4 and J is TRBJ1-1, with D maybe TRBD1 (6 bases). V lost 6 bases to trimming and J lost 7 bases, with 15 bases between them. CDR3 length equals 13 residues. CDR3 loop: CASSPTGSGEAFF. DNA of the CDR3: TGTGCCAGCAGCCCCACAGGGTCGGGTGAAGCTTTCTTT.

V is TRBV7-4 and J is TRBJ1-5; 9 bases match TRBD1. The V segment lost 4 bases and the J segment 1 base; nucleotides outside the gene matches: 8. The CDR3 is 17 amino acids. Germline V CDR1 and CDR2: SGHVT, SQSDAQ. DNA for the CDR3: TGTGCCAGCAGCTCCACACAGGGGGCCGGCAGCAATCAGCCCCAGCATTTT. Translating gives CASSSTQGAGSNQPQHF.

The genes are TRBV7-2 and TRBJ2-7; 9 bases are shared with TRBD1. Losses at the gene ends were 2 bases for V and 3 bases for J; bases not matched to a gene: 8. CDR3 length equals 16 residues. Per the germline V gene, CDR1 is SGHTA and CDR2 is FQGNSA. Here the CDR3 reads CASSLSLRTGVYEQYF. The DNA of the CDR3 is TGTGCCAGCAGCTTAAGTCTGAGGACAGGGGTCTACGAGCAGTACTTC.

This clone was counted many times. The V gene is TRBV3-1 (or the pseudogene TRBV3-2), the J gene TRBJ2-7; 8 bases are shared with TRBD1. Trimming at V came to 4 bases and at J to 6 bases, leaving 5 bases not matched to a gene. Germline V gene sequence: CDR1 LGHDT, CDR2 YNNKEL (reference sequence). The CDR3 runs to 13 residues. In DNA, the CDR3 is TGTGCCAGCAGCCCCTACAGGGGGGCCGAGCAGTACTTC. It specifies CASSPYRGAEQYF.

The J gene is TRBJ2-7, the V gene TRBV5-4; TRBD1 aligns across 10 bases. CDR1 is SGHNT, CDR2 YYREEE, per germline (reference sequence). With 0 bases clipped from V and 5 bases from J, the junction kept 5 bases outside the gene matches. The CDR3 is made up of 15 amino acids. CDR3 region: CASSLGPGQGNEQYF. As DNA, the CDR3 is TGTGCCAGCAGCTTGGGGCCGGGACAGGGGAACGAGCAGTACTTC.

The chain recombines TRBV18 with TRBJ2-1, with 10 bases identical to TRBD2. J lost 4 bases, V lost 1 base, and 19 bases had no gene match. Per the germline V gene, CDR1 is KGHSH and CDR2 is LQKENI. There are 21 residues in the CDR3. CDR3 residues: CASSPLGGGGRLAGVYNEQFF. The CDR3 DNA reads as TGTGCCAGCTCACCACTCGGCGGGGGGGGCCGTCTAGCGGGAGTGTACAATGAGCAGTTCTTC. Drawing the rest from reference TRBV18 and TRBJ2-1, the complete variable domain is NAGVMQNPRHLVRRRGQEARLRCSPMKGHSHVYWYRQLPEEGLKFMVYLQKENIIDESGMPKERFSAEFPKEGPSILRIQQVVRGDSAAYFCASSPLGGGGRLAGVYNEQFFGPGTRLTVL.